The source of this T cell receptor (beta chain) is a study of T cell responses to AZD1222 COVID-19 vaccine. At the level of the study: Combined were second doses at about 4 or about 12 weeks.

A note on this clone: As yet, its antigen is unknown.

Trimming shortened V by 0 bases and J by 4 bases, and 11 bases separated the two germline ends. The germline CDR1 and CDR2 sequences are SGHRS and YFSETQ. The CDR3 has 14 residues. Study outcomes and limitations: White British donors predominated, females outnumbered males, and clonal diversity was possibly underestimated. Only 5 or 6 individuals given AZD1222 were seropositive at baseline.

Profiling relied on immunoSEQ multiplex PCR, and the TCRdb table lists in-frame clones only, not all of them. This sample has 120,000 or so clones; about 87% occur once, and the top ten carry about 1.6%. This sequence joins TRBV5-1 and TRBJ2-7; no definite D call. This clonotype originated in an adult in good health. This material consisted of peripheral blood, taken on day 0 of AZD1222 vaccination. CDR3 loop: CASSLVYVLYEQYF. The CDR3 DNA is TGCGCCAGCAGCTTGGTCTATGTTCTTTACGAGCAGTACTTC.